This T cell receptor (beta chain) was recorded in a study of T cell responses to AZD1222 COVID-19 vaccine. TCRdb's copy holds only in-frame clones and misses some; the assay was immunoSEQ multiplex PCR. The repertoire consists of 150,000 to 200,000 clones, with 93% occurring once and the leading ten covering approximately 3.9%. As to this clone: Its target is not known.

Study-level results: CD4 TCRs linked to vaccination spanned spike, dominating at 160-218 and 743-854. Among the donors, most were white British and more were female, and clonal diversity was possibly underestimated. Spike-specific TCR breadth and depth both grew after two AZD1222 doses.

CDR1 SEHNR and CDR2 FQNEAQ come from the germline V gene (reference sequence). The V end was cut by 5 bases, the J end by 7 bases, with 11 bases between. The CDR3 has 13 amino acids. The chain has TRBV7-9 and TRBJ1-4; unclear D gene. This TCR derives from an adult in good health. The starting material was peripheral blood, obtained on day 0 of AZD1222 vaccination. CDR3 loop: CASSTNTFEKLFF. DNA for the CDR3: TGTGCCAGCAGCACAAATACCTTTGAAAAACTGTTTTTT.